This T cell receptor beta chain is from a study of T cell repertoires in cytomegalovirus infection. The study's findings and limits: It was HLA-C-restricted CMV-specific TCR beta clonotypes that dominated the response ex vivo.

TCRdb re-derived calls from the reads in MiXCR, one entry per CDR3 protein. The sample has about 920,000 distinct CDR3 sequences; roughly 30% are singletons. As to this clonotype: Its cognate antigen is unknown.

Germline CDR1 and CDR2: MDHEN and SYDVKM. The V and J ends lost 5 bases and 4 bases respectively, with 14 bases between them. The CDR3 spans 14 residues. Sample: cultured CD8+ T cells from PBMCs, taken from culture after CMV antigen stimulation. This rearrangement joins TRBV28 to TRBJ1-1, with D maybe TRBD1 (5 bases). This clonotype originated in a human donor in good health (CMV status not recorded). Some clones in this sample may be carry-over from other donors' samples. The CDR3 DNA is TGTGCCAGCAGTCCTTATCTAGGGGCCACTGAAGCTTTCTTT. Its protein is CASSPYLGATEAFF.